A single T cell receptor beta chain is shown here with its context. Sequenced by immunoSEQ multiplex PCR; TCRdb stores in-frame clones only, minus some. The table has roughly 48,000 clones, 92% seen once; the top ten hold around 0.25%. The sample originates from a study of T cell changes during pregnancy in multiple sclerosis. CDR1 SGHRS and CDR2 YFSETQ come from the germline V gene. The CDR3 is 15 amino acids. Deletions cut 0 bases from V and 3 bases from J, with 9 bases between. This receptor was obtained from a female donor with multiple sclerosis, enrolled in a pregnancy study. The source material was CD4+ T cells from peripheral blood mononuclear cells, sampled in the third trimester of pregnancy. This chain connects TRBV5-1 to TRBJ1-4; TRBD1 is a possible D gene (5 bases). CDR3 bases: TGCGCCAGCAGCTTGGAAGGGGTTCCTAATGAAAAACTGTTTTTT. Encoded protein: CASSLEGVPNEKLFF.